The rows below give T cell receptor beta chains drawn from one sample of a study of type 1 regulatory T cells. Their antigens remain unidentified. TCRdb fed the reads into MiXCR, producing one record per CDR3 protein. The sample records about 42,000 distinct CDR3 sequences, approximately 12% being singletons. The sample consisted of cultured non-Tr1 T cells, either the whole culture or a sorted T cell fraction (not recorded which). These receptors came from a human donor in good health. The CDR3 runs from the conserved cysteine through the conserved F or W. D genes are given only for firm matches. Size tells how often a clone was seen (once, few, many) or the class of an expanded clone, and some rows leave it out.

d_gene,abundance,v_gene,j_gene,CDR3aa,CDR3nt
NA,many,TRBV9,TRBJ1-1,CASSVWMGTEAFF,TGTGCCAGCAGCGTTTGGATGGGTACTGAAGCTTTCTTT
TRBD2,many,TRBV20-1,TRBJ2-4,CSARLAGGKNIQYF,TGCAGTGCTAGACTAGCGGGAGGCAAAAACATTCAGTACTTC
NA,many,TRBV20-1,TRBJ2-5,CSARPPGRETQYF,TGCAGTGCCCGGCCCCCCGGGCGAGAGACCCAGTACTTC
NA,many,TRBV5-6,TRBJ2-7,CASSLGGEQYF,TGTGCCAGCAGCTTGGGGGGAGAGCAGTACTTC
NA,many,TRBV24-1,TRBJ2-3,CATSPPTTDTQYF,TGTGCCACCAGCCCCCCGACCACAGATACGCAGTATTTT
TRBD2,many,TRBV5-1,TRBJ2-2,CASSWTSGNTGELFF,TGCGCCAGCAGCTGGACTAGCGGGAACACCGGGGAGCTGTTTTTT
NA,NA,TRBV7-2,TRBJ2-5,CASSLEYETQYF,TGTGCCAGCAGCTTAGAGTACGAGACCCAGTACTTC
TRBD2,few,TRBV10-3,TRBJ2-7,CAIRVESSGLGRKYF,TGTGCCATCAGGGTAGAGTCTAGCGGGTTAGGAAGGAAGTACTTC
TRBD2,NA,TRBV6-1,TRBJ2-1,CATGREGTLYEQFF,TGTGCCACCGGGAGGGAGGGTACTCTTTATGAGCAGTTCTTC
NA,many,TRBV5-1,TRBJ2-2,CASSLSPTNTGELFF,TGCGCCAGCAGCCTCTCTCCCACGAACACCGGGGAGCTGTTTTTT
TRBD2,many,TRBV7-8,TRBJ2-3,CASSQLAGSTDTQYF,TGTGCCAGCAGTCAACTAGCGGGGTCCACAGATACGCAGTATTTT
NA,many,TRBV5-1,TRBJ1-4,CASSLNTIGEKLFF,TGCGCCAGCAGCCTAAACACAATCGGCGAAAAACTGTTTTTT
NA,NA,TRBV10-3,TRBJ1-2,CAISESRGNYGYTF,TGTGCCATCAGTGAGTCGCGGGGGAACTATGGCTACACCTTC
NA,many,TRBV2,TRBJ2-5,CASSGILTQETQYF,TGTGCCAGCAGTGGGATTCTGACTCAAGAGACCCAGTACTTC
NA,medium-sized,TRBV6-6,TRBJ1-4,CASRGQAPNEKLFF,TGTGCCAGCAGGGGTCAGGCCCCAAATGAAAAACTGTTTTTT
NA,NA,TRBV14,TRBJ2-7,CASSQEGSIYEQYF,TGTGCCAGCAGCCAAGAGGGTAGCATCTACGAGCAGTACTTC
NA,NA,TRBV20-1,TRBJ1-5,CSADKGGSNQPQHF,TGCAGTGCTGACAAGGGGGGTAGCAATCAGCCCCAGCATTTT